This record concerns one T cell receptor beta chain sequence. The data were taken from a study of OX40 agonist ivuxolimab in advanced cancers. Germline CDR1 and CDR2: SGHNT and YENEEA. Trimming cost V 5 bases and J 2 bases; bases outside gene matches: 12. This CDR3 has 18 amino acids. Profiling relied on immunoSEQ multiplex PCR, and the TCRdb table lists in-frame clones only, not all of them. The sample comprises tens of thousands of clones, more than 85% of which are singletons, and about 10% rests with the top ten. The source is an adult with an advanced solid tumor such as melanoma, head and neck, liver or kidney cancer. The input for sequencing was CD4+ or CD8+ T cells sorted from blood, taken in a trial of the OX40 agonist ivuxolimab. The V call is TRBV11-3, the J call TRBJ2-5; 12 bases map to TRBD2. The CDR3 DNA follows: TGTGCCAGCAGCCCCGGACTAGCGGGGAGGGGGAATCAAGAGACCCAGTACTTC. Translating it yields CASSPGLAGRGNQETQYF.